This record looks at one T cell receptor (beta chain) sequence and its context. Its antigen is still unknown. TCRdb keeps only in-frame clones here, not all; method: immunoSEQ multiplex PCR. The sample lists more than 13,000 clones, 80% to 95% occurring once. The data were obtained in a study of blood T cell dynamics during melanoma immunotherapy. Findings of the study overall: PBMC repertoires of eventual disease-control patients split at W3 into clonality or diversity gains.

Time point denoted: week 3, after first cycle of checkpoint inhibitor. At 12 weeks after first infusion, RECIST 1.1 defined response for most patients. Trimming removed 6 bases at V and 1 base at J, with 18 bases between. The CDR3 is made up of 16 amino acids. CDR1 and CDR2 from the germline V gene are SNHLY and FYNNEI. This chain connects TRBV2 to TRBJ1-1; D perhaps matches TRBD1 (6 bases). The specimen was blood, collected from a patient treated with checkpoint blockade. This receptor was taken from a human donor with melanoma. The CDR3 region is CASRPGDGGENTEAFF. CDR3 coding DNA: TGTGCCAGCAGGCCCGGTGACGGGGGCGAGAACACTGAAGCTTTCTTT. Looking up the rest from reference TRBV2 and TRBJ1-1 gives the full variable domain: EPEVTQTPSHQVTQMGQEVILRCVPISNHLYFYWYRQILGQKVEFLVSFYNNEISEKSEIFDDQFSVERPDGSNFTLKIRSTKLEDSAMYFCASRPGDGGENTEAFFGQGTRLTVV.